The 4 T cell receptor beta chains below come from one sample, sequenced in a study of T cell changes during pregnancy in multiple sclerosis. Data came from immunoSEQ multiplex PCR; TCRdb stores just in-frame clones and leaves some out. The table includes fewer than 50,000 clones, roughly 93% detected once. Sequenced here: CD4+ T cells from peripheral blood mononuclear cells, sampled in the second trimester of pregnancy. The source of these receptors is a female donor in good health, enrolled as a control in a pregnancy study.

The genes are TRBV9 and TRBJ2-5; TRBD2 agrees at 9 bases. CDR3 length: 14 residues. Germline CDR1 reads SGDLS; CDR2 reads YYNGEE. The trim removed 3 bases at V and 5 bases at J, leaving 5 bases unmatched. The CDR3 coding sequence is TGTGCCAGCAGCGGAGGGACTAGCAGGGAGACCCAGTACTTC. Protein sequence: CASSGGTSRETQYF.

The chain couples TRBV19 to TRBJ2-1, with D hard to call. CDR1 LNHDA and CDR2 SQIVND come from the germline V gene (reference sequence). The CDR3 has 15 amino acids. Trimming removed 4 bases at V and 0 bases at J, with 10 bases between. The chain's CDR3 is CASSRTASSYNEQFF. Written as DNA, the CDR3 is TGTGCCAGTAGTAGAACAGCATCCTCCTACAATGAGCAGTTCTTC.

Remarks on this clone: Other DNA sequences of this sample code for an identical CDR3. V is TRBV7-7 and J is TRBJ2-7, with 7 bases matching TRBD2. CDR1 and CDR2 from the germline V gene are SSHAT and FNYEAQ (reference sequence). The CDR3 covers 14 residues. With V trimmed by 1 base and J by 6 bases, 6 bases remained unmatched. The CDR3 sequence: CASSLEVTGGEQYF. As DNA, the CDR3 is TGTGCCAGCAGCTTAGAAGTGACGGGGGGCGAGCAGTACTTC.

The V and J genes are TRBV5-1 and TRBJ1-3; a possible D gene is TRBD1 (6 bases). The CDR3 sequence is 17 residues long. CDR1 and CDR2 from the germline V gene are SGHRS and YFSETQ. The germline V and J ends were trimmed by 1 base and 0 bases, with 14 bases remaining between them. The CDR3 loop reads CASSLWDTQGSGNTIYF. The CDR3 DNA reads TGCGCCAGCAGCTTGTGGGATACACAGGGCTCTGGAAACACCATATATTTT. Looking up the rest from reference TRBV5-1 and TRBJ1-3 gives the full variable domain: KAGVTQTPRYLIKTRGQQVTLSCSPISGHRSVSWYQQTPGQGLQFLFEYFSETQRNKGNFPGRFSGRQFSNSRSEMNVSTLELGDSALYLCASSLWDTQGSGNTIYFGEGSWLTVV.